Listed below are T cell receptor beta chains from one sample, sequenced in a study of lymphopenia after photon versus proton radiotherapy. TCRdb keeps only in-frame clones here, not all; method: immunoSEQ multiplex PCR. Seen here are roughly 41,000 clones, 85% to 90% observed once, and the top ten hold approximately 2.9%. Source: peripheral blood, taken from a patient treated with photon-based radiotherapy. All receptors come from a man aged 45-65 years with gastric cancer. Both conserved end residues are part of each CDR3. D genes are given only for firm matches. Size tells how often a clone was seen (once, few, many) or the class of an expanded clone, and some rows leave it out.

V gene: TRBV11-2; CDR3 length: 15; D gene: TRBD2; clone size: .; J gene: TRBJ2-1; CDR3 DNA: TGTGCCAGCAGCTTCGGACTAGCGGAATACAATGAGCAGTTCTTC; CDR3 protein: CASSFGLAEYNEQFF
V gene: TRBV4-1; CDR3 length: 13; D gene: .; clone size: once; J gene: TRBJ2-5; CDR3 DNA: TGCGCCAGCAGCCAACTGCCGGGCCAGACCCAGTACTTC; CDR3 protein: CASSQLPGQTQYF
V gene: TRBV7-8; CDR3 length: 14; D gene: .; clone size: .; J gene: TRBJ1-3; CDR3 DNA: TGTGCCAGCAGCTTTCCCGGGACTGGAAACACCATATATTTT; CDR3 protein: CASSFPGTGNTIYF
V gene: TRBV4-3; CDR3 length: 18; D gene: TRBD1; clone size: few; J gene: TRBJ2-4; CDR3 DNA: TGCGCCAGCAGCCAAGCCGGGACAGGGGGGCTAGGCAAAAACATTCAGTACTTC; CDR3 protein: CASSQAGTGGLGKNIQYF
V gene: TRBV11-2; CDR3 length: 15; D gene: .; clone size: .; J gene: TRBJ2-1; CDR3 DNA: TGTGCCAGCAGCCCTAGTAGAGGGTCCTACAATGAGCAGTTCTTC; CDR3 protein: CASSPSRGSYNEQFF
V gene: TRBV11-1; CDR3 length: 18; D gene: TRBD1; clone size: .; J gene: TRBJ1-1; CDR3 DNA: TGTGCCAGCAGCTTAGCCCCTTGGGACAGGGGACCGAACACTGAAGCTTTCTTT; CDR3 protein: CASSLAPWDRGPNTEAFF
V gene: TRBV4-1; CDR3 length: 14; D gene: .; clone size: .; J gene: TRBJ1-1; CDR3 DNA: TGCGCCAGCAGCCAAGCGCTAACGGACACTGAAGCTTTCTTT; CDR3 protein: CASSQALTDTEAFF
V gene: TRBV19; CDR3 length: 13; D gene: .; clone size: .; J gene: TRBJ2-3; CDR3 DNA: TGTGCCAGTAGTCAGGGGAGCACAGATACGCAGTATTTT; CDR3 protein: CASSQGSTDTQYF
V gene: TRBV27; CDR3 length: 13; D gene: .; clone size: once; J gene: TRBJ2-3; CDR3 DNA: TGTGCCAGCAGTTATAGTAGCACAGATACGCAGTATTTT; CDR3 protein: CASSYSSTDTQYF
V gene: TRBV11-2; CDR3 length: 15; D gene: .; clone size: once; J gene: TRBJ2-2; CDR3 DNA: TGTGCCAGCAGAACCGGGACCACCGCACCCGGGGAGCTGTTTTTT; CDR3 protein: CASRTGTTAPGELFF
V gene: TRBV11-2; CDR3 length: 13; D gene: .; clone size: .; J gene: TRBJ1-1; CDR3 DNA: TGTGCCAGCAGCTTAGATCGTGCCAGGAAAGCTTTCTTT; CDR3 protein: CASSLDRARKAFF
V gene: TRBV12-2; CDR3 length: 16; D gene: .; clone size: .; J gene: TRBJ2-7; CDR3 DNA: TGTGCAAGTCGCTCTATAGAAGCCGGCAGTGGGATCGAGCAGTACTTC; CDR3 protein: CASRSIEAGSGIEQYF
V gene: TRBV7-2; CDR3 length: 14; D gene: .; clone size: .; J gene: TRBJ1-1; CDR3 DNA: TGTGCCAGCAGCTTTGGACAGTTGAACACTGAAGCTTTCTTT; CDR3 protein: CASSFGQLNTEAFF
V gene: TRBV7-9; CDR3 length: 11; D gene: .; clone size: once; J gene: TRBJ2-3; CDR3 DNA: TGTGCCAGCAGCTCCACAGATACGCAGTATTTT; CDR3 protein: CASSSTDTQYF
V gene: TRBV30; CDR3 length: 11; D gene: .; clone size: .; J gene: TRBJ1-1; CDR3 DNA: TGTGCCTGGAGGGGGGGACCTGAAGCTTTCTTT; CDR3 protein: CAWRGGPEAFF
V gene: TRBV10-3; CDR3 length: 14; D gene: .; clone size: .; J gene: TRBJ2-5; CDR3 DNA: TGTGCCATCAAAAAGGAGGGGGCTGGGGAGACCCAGTACTTC; CDR3 protein: CAIKKEGAGETQYF
V gene: TRBV29-1; CDR3 length: 13; D gene: .; clone size: .; J gene: TRBJ1-3; CDR3 DNA: TGCAGCGTTGAAGGGAGCTCTGGAAACACCATATATTTT; CDR3 protein: CSVEGSSGNTIYF
V gene: TRBV11-1; CDR3 length: 16; D gene: .; clone size: .; J gene: TRBJ1-1; CDR3 DNA: TGTGCCAGCAGGCCGTACAAGGGGACAATGAACACTGAAGCTTTCTTT; CDR3 protein: CASRPYKGTMNTEAFF
V gene: TRBV7-9; CDR3 length: 14; D gene: .; clone size: .; J gene: TRBJ2-2; CDR3 DNA: TGTGCCAGCAGCTTAGGGGCGGGCACCGGGGAGCTGTTTTTT; CDR3 protein: CASSLGAGTGELFF
V gene: TRBV4-1; CDR3 length: 15; D gene: .; clone size: medium-sized; J gene: TRBJ1-1; CDR3 DNA: TGCGCCAGCAGCCAAGGTACAGACATGAACACTGAAGCTTTCTTT; CDR3 protein: CASSQGTDMNTEAFF
V gene: TRBV10-1; CDR3 length: 14; D gene: .; clone size: .; J gene: TRBJ1-2; CDR3 DNA: TGCGCCAGCAGCCCGGGAACAACTCTATATGGCTACACCTTC; CDR3 protein: CASSPGTTLYGYTF
V gene: TRBV4-1; CDR3 length: 12; D gene: .; clone size: once; J gene: TRBJ1-1; CDR3 DNA: TGCGCCAGCAGCCAAGGGGTCTCTGAAGCTTTCTTT; CDR3 protein: CASSQGVSEAFF
V gene: TRBV7-6; CDR3 length: 15; D gene: TRBD2; clone size: few; J gene: TRBJ2-4; CDR3 DNA: TGTGCCAGCAGTCCCATCCTAGCGGGAGGAAACATTCAGTACTTC; CDR3 protein: CASSPILAGGNIQYF
V gene: TRBV7-9; CDR3 length: 16; D gene: .; clone size: .; J gene: TRBJ2-2; CDR3 DNA: TGTGCCAGCAGCGCCGATTGGGGGTCTGGTACCGGGGAGCTGTTTTTT; CDR3 protein: CASSADWGSGTGELFF
V gene: TRBV5-1; CDR3 length: 19; D gene: .; clone size: .; J gene: TRBJ1-1; CDR3 DNA: TGCGCCAGCAGCTCTCGACACCTTGATATATTGGGGCAGAACACTGAAGCTTTCTTT; CDR3 protein: CASSSRHLDILGQNTEAFF
V gene: TRBV4-1; CDR3 length: 16; D gene: .; clone size: .; J gene: TRBJ2-7; CDR3 DNA: TGCGCCAGCAGCCAAGAACCCATGGACGGCGGTTGGGAGCAGTACTTC; CDR3 protein: CASSQEPMDGGWEQYF
V gene: TRBV18; CDR3 length: 13; D gene: .; clone size: .; J gene: TRBJ2-7; CDR3 DNA: TGTGCCAGCTCAGAGGCTGAGGGCTACGAGCAGTACTTC; CDR3 protein: CASSEAEGYEQYF